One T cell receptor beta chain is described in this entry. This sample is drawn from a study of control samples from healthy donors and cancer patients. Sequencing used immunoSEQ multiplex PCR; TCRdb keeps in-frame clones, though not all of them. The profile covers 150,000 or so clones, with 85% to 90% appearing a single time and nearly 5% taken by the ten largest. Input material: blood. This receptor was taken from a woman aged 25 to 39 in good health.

The CDR3 DNA is TGCGCCAGCACCACTGCAGACGGGAACACCGGGGAGCTGTTTTTT. This gives the protein CASTTADGNTGELFF. The chain recombines TRBV5-1 with TRBJ2-2; unclear D gene. Germline CDR1 is SGHRS and CDR2 is YFSETQ. The CDR3 contains 15 residues. With 6 bases removed from V and 1 base from J, the gap between germline ends came to 13 bases.